This passage covers 26 T cell receptor beta chains from one sample sequenced in a study of T cells in Graves' hyperthyroidism and ophthalmopathy. Researchers took RNA transcripts and amplified the TCR beta CDR3 regions from them. HTBI primers were employed in a first-round RT-PCR of the TCR CDR3. TCRdb used MiXCR to reprocess the multiplex PCR reads, holding one entry per CDR3 protein. The table shows about 250,000 distinct CDR3 sequences, with 20% to 25% occurring only once. Material: blood. Receptors were obtained from a man under 40 with Graves' ophthalmopathy.

This clonotype was seen ten or more times. The V and J genes are TRBV7-9 and TRBJ1-1, with D unresolved. Germline loops: CDR1 SEHNR, CDR2 FQNEAQ (reference sequence). V was shortened by 5 bases and J by 1 base, with 11 bases between the two germline ends. CDR3 size: 14 residues. The CDR3 nucleotides are TGTGCCAGCAGCCTAAATCAAGGGAACACTGAAGCTTTCTTT. It yields the protein CASSLNQGNTEAFF.

In DNA form, the CDR3 reads TGTGCCAGCAGTTACTCAGAGGGGGCCTACGAGCAGTACTTC. It is translated as CASSYSEGAYEQYF. The chain has TRBV6-6 and TRBJ2-7; possibly TRBD1 for D (6 bases). The CDR3 runs 14 residues. Germline assignment: CDR1 MNHNY and CDR2 SVGAGI (reference sequence). With 0 bases removed from V and 2 bases from J, the gap between germline ends came to 8 bases.

Points on this clonotype: A much bigger clone sits one base away, suggesting this may be a read error. The rearrangement links TRBV11-3 to TRBJ2-3; 7 bases are a match to TRBD2. Germline lookup yields CDR1 SGHNT and CDR2 YENEEA. The CDR3 extends over 16 amino acids. DNA for the CDR3: TGTGCCAGCAGCTCCCTAGCGAGATATGGGGGGGATACGCGGTATTTT. It is translated as CASSSLARYGGDTRYF.

V usage is TRBV19 and J usage is TRBJ2-1; 8 nucleotides line up with TRBD2. This CDR3 has 15 amino acids. The V gene's germline CDR1 is LNHDA and CDR2 SQIVND (reference sequence). The ends lost 3 bases at V and 6 bases at J; junction bases unmatched: 7. This CDR3 reads CASSMTAGVGNEQFF. CDR3 nucleotides: TGTGCCAGTAGTATGACAGCGGGAGTCGGCAATGAGCAGTTCTTC.

The chain combines TRBV6-1 with TRBJ2-3, with a possible D match to TRBD2 (5 bases). Trimming pared 2 bases from V and 5 bases from J, leaving 11 bases between. CDR1 and CDR2 (germline): MNHNS, SASEGT. This CDR3 is 14 amino acids long. As DNA, the CDR3 is TGTGCCAGCAGTGAACCCGGGGTGGGAGATACGCAGTATTTT. Translated: CASSEPGVGDTQYF.

The V gene is TRBV4-2, the J gene TRBJ2-3; D might be TRBD2 (7 bases). The V end was cut by 4 bases, the J end by 3 bases, with 14 bases between. The CDR3 has 15 amino acids. Per the germline V gene, CDR1 is LGHNA and CDR2 is YNFKEQ. This chain's CDR3 is CASSRDGGQTDTQYF. Written as DNA, the CDR3 is TGTGCCAGCAGCCGCGACGGGGGGCAGACAGATACGCAGTATTTT.

Many counts were recorded for this clonotype. V gene TRBV27 combines with J gene TRBJ2-5; D is possibly TRBD1 or TRBD2 (5 bases each). V was shortened by 9 bases and J by 1 base, with 21 bases between the two germline ends. This CDR3 has 16 amino acids. Germline CDR1 reads MNHEY; CDR2 reads SMNVEV (reference sequence). DNA for the CDR3: TGTGCCAGTCCGAAACGGGGCATATACGGCCAAGAGACCCAGTACTTC. The encoded protein is CASPKRGIYGQETQYF.

This clonotype was counted at least ten times. This rearrangement joins TRBV12-3 or TRBV12-4 to TRBJ2-1; 11 bases are shared with TRBD2. The CDR3 length is 16 residues. Germline trimming cut 6 bases from V and 0 bases from J; bases unmatched to any gene: 4. The CDR3 protein is CASSRTSGRSYNEQFF. The CDR3 DNA reads as TGTGCCAGCAGCCGGACTAGCGGGCGCTCCTACAATGAGCAGTTCTTC.

In this sample, this clonotype turned up many times. The chain combines TRBV5-1 with TRBJ2-1; 9 bases match TRBD1. Germline V gene sequence: CDR1 SGHRS, CDR2 YFSETQ. V was pared by 3 bases and J by 8 bases, with 9 bases of the junction left unmatched. The CDR3 length is 15 residues. The CDR3 DNA sequence: TGCGCCAGCAGCTCGGACAGGGGAGGTGTAGATGAGCAGTTCTTC. This encodes CASSSDRGGVDEQFF.

The gene calls are TRBV12-3 or TRBV12-4 and TRBJ2-3; weak D call: TRBD2 (6 bases). With 7 bases removed from V and 4 bases from J, the gap between germline ends came to 18 bases. The length of the CDR3 is 15 residues. CDR3 DNA sequence: TGTGCCAGCAACCTGCTCCGGGACTTACCAGATACGCAGTATTTT. Translated, it gives CASNLLRDLPDTQYF.

In its sample, this clonotype was seen many times. V and J are TRBV11-2 and TRBJ2-5, with D possibly matching TRBD2 (5 bases). V lost 5 bases to trimming and J lost 1 base, with 11 bases between them. Germline V CDR1 and CDR2: SGHAT, FQNNGV. CDR3 length: 14 residues. CDR3 region: CASSPIATQETQYF. In nucleotides, the CDR3 is TGTGCCAGCAGCCCAATAGCGACCCAAGAGACCCAGTACTTC.

The chain employs TRBV9 and TRBJ1-3, with D unresolved. Trimming took off 0 bases at V and 2 bases at J, with 6 bases between the two ends. The length of the CDR3 is 14 residues. Germline-derived CDR1 and CDR2 are SGDLS and YYNGEE. The CDR3 spells CASSVGTAGNTIYF. DNA for the CDR3: TGTGCCAGCAGCGTAGGTACTGCTGGAAACACCATATATTTT.

This clonotype has ten or more counts. CDR3 coding DNA: TGTGCCAGCAGCTTAGAGGGCTCCCGGTCGGATACGCAGTATTTT. Translation gives CASSLEGSRSDTQYF. The chain couples TRBV11-2 to TRBJ2-3, with no clear D. Germline V gives CDR1 SGHAT, CDR2 FQNNGV. CDR3 size: 15 residues. V gave up 0 bases and J gave up 6 bases, with 13 bases separating them.

V is TRBV18 and J is TRBJ2-2; tentative D call: TRBD1 (5 bases). V was trimmed by 0 bases and J by 0 bases, leaving 11 bases between them. Germline CDR1 KGHSH, CDR2 LQKENI. The CDR3 is 17 amino acids. CDR3 protein: CASSPPGHFANTGELFF. The CDR3 nucleotides read TGTGCCAGCTCACCACCCGGACATTTCGCGAACACCGGGGAGCTGTTTTTT. The full variable domain, in which reference TRBV18 and TRBJ2-2 provide the parts outside the CDR3, is NAGVMQNPRHLVRRRGQEARLRCSPMKGHSHVYWYRQLPEEGLKFMVYLQKENIIDESGMPKERFSAEFPKEGPSILRIQQVVRGDSAAYFCASSPPGHFANTGELFFGEGSRLTVL.

In this sample, this clonotype turned up many times. The chain links TRBV28 to TRBJ1-2; 8 bases are shared with TRBD1. Germline values: CDR1 MDHEN, CDR2 SYDVKM. Losses at the gene ends were 2 bases for V and 6 bases for J; bases not matched to a gene: 8. This CDR3 region has 15 residues. The chain's CDR3 is CASSLPGQGGNGYTF. The CDR3 DNA is TGTGCCAGCAGTTTACCAGGACAGGGCGGAAATGGCTACACCTTC.

This clonotype was counted many times. V gene TRBV11-2 combines with J gene TRBJ1-2; D not certain. Trimming removed 4 bases at V and 3 bases at J, with 9 bases between. This CDR3 is 13 amino acids long. Germline CDR1 SGHAT, CDR2 FQNNGV. The CDR3 region is CASSSAVYYGYTF. CDR3 bases: TGTGCCAGCAGCTCCGCTGTTTACTATGGCTACACCTTC.

This clonotype appeared many times. The V and J genes are TRBV27 and TRBJ2-7; 12 bases line up with TRBD2. There are 16 residues in the CDR3. After removal of 4 bases from V and 0 bases from J, the junction contained 4 bases not matched to a gene. The V gene's germline CDR1 is MNHEY and CDR2 SMNVEV (reference sequence). This chain's CDR3 is CASSSRLAGVSYEQYF. The CDR3 DNA reads TGTGCCAGCAGTTCCCGACTAGCGGGAGTCTCCTACGAGCAGTACTTC.

The sample holds a few counts of this clonotype. This sequence joins TRBV2 and TRBJ2-5, with D unresolved. Germline CDR1 reads SNHLY; CDR2 reads FYNNEI. CDR3 length: 14 amino acids. Trimming removed 6 bases at V and 5 bases at J, with 16 bases between. The CDR3: CASSYRIAPETQYF. In DNA, the CDR3 is TGTGCCAGCAGCTATCGAATCGCGCCGGAGACCCAGTACTTC.

Only a few counts were recorded for this clonotype. This sequence joins TRBV6-1 and TRBJ1-3; D possibly corresponds to TRBD1 (5 bases). Germline lookup yields CDR1 MNHNS and CDR2 SASEGT. With 2 bases removed from V and 4 bases from J, the gap between germline ends came to 12 bases. This CDR3 is built from 15 residues. The CDR3 here is CASSEQAGSGNTIYF. The CDR3 nucleotides are TGTGCCAGCAGTGAACAGGCAGGGAGCGGAAACACCATATATTTT.

V and J are TRBV30 and TRBJ1-5; D is perhaps TRBD1 (6 bases). Trimming took off 5 bases at V and 6 bases at J, with 14 bases between the two ends. CDR3 size: 13 residues. Germline V gene lookup returns CDR1 GTSNPN and CDR2 SVGIG (reference sequence). CDR3 residues: CAWEQGGSQPQHF. The CDR3 region has the DNA TGTGCCTGGGAACAGGGAGGCAGTCAGCCCCAGCATTTT.

This clonotype was recorded a few times. The chain employs TRBV11-2 and TRBJ2-5, with 14 bases that match TRBD2. The CDR3 has 16 residues. Trimming removed 5 bases from V and 5 bases from J; junction bases left unmatched: 7. The germline V gene has CDR1 SGHAT and CDR2 FQNNGV. The CDR3 region is CASSPGLAGVRETQYF. CDR3 nucleotide sequence: TGTGCCAGCAGCCCGGGACTAGCGGGAGTTAGGGAGACCCAGTACTTC.

This clonotype was seen repeatedly, ten times or more. The J gene is TRBJ1-1, the V gene TRBV9, with 8 bases that match TRBD1. Germline lookup yields CDR1 SGDLS and CDR2 YYNGEE. The CDR3 runs 13 residues. V shed 3 bases and J 8 bases; nucleotides not matched to a gene: 6. CDR3 sequence (DNA): TGTGCCAGCAGCGGACGACAGGGGAGGGAAGCTTTCTTT. It yields the protein CASSGRQGREAFF.

This clonotype was detected a few times. The genes are TRBV3-1 and TRBJ1-3; maybe TRBD1 (5 bases). Between the trimmed V and J ends, which lost 0 bases and 2 bases, there was a span of 11 bases. CDR1 and CDR2 from the germline V gene are LGHDT and YNNKEL (reference sequence). The CDR3 sequence is 16 residues long. CDR3 DNA: TGTGCCAGCAGCCAAGAGGTGGGGCGGGCTGGAAACACCATATATTTT. It codes for CASSQEVGRAGNTIYF.

This clonotype was detected a few times. V gene TRBV7-3 combines with J gene TRBJ2-1; TRBD2 aligns across 13 bases. Germline CDR1 and CDR2: SGHTA and FQGTGA. This CDR3 has 15 residues. V lost 5 bases and J lost 5; bases outside the gene matches: 3. CDR3 loop: CASSPGLAGNNEQFF. The CDR3 region has the DNA TGTGCCAGCAGCCCGGGACTAGCGGGAAACAATGAGCAGTTCTTC.

The chain couples TRBV7-8 to TRBJ1-5, with D perhaps matching TRBD1 (6 bases). The germline CDR1 and CDR2 sequences are SGHVS and FQNEAQ. Trimming took 5 bases from V and 2 from J, leaving 16 bases between them. CDR3 length equals 16 residues. The CDR3 loop is CASSRGGARGNQPQHF. The CDR3 nucleotides read TGTGCCAGCAGCCGAGGGGGGGCTCGGGGCAATCAGCCCCAGCATTTT.

This clonotype was picked up many times. The CDR3 nucleotides read TGCAGTGCTAGAGCCGCGATAGGACAGGGGAGGGCCCTAGGCTGGGAAGAGACCCAGTACTTC. This gives the protein CSARAAIGQGRALGWEETQYF. The genes are TRBV20-1 and TRBJ2-5; TRBD1 aligns across 9 bases. The CDR3 has 21 residues. After removal of 1 base from V and 3 bases from J, the junction contained 24 bases not matched to a gene. Germline-derived CDR1 and CDR2 are DFQATT and SNEGSKA (reference sequence).